This T cell receptor (beta chain) was identified in a study of T cells in Graves' hyperthyroidism and ophthalmopathy. Study details: The blood sample was taken at first diagnosis, before treatment began.

Looked up from germline, CDR1 is SEHNR and CDR2 is FQNEAQ (reference sequence). The CDR3 contains 12 residues. V lost 3 bases, J lost 5 bases, and 5 bases lay in between. This clonotype occurred many times. The diagnoses drew upon clinical symptoms, serum thyroxine and TRAb, thyroid ultrasound and orbital computed tomography. Amplified regions were TCR beta CDR3 sequences from RNA transcripts. During a first-round RT-PCR of the TCR CDR3, the HTBI primer set was used. One entry per CDR3 protein results from TCRdb running MiXCR on the multiplex PCR reads. The profile covers about 290,000 distinct CDR3 sequences, with nearly 15% appearing a single time and over 30% taken by the ten largest.

The TCR sequence derives from a woman between 45 and 65 years old with Graves' hyperthyroidism that later progressed to Graves' ophthalmopathy. Material: blood. The J gene is TRBJ1-5, the V gene TRBV7-9; D not resolved. CDR3 DNA sequence: TGTGCCAGCAGCTTGCAGGATCAGCCCCAGCATTTT. This sequence encodes CASSLQDQPQHF.